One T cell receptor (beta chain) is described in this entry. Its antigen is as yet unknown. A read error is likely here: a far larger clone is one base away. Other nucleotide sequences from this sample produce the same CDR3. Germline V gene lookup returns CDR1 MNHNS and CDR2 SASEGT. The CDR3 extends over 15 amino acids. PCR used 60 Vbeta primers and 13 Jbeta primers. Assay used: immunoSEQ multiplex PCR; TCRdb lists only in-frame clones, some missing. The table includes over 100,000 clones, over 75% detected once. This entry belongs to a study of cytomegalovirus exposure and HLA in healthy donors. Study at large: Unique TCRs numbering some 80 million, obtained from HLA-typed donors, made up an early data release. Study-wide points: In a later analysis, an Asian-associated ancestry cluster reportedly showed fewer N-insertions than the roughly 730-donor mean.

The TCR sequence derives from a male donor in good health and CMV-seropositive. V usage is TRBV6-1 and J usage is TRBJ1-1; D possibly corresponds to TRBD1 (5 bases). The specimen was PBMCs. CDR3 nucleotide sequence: TGTGCTAGCAGTGAACACTTTGGGGGGAGCACTGAAGCTTTCTTT. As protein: CASSEHFGGSTEAFF.